Listed here are 12 T cell receptor beta chains from one sample, sequenced in a study of response to subunit inactivated influenza vaccine. TCRdb itself ran the RT-PCR reads through MiXCR, one entry per CDR3 protein. The data show 800,000 to 1,000,000 distinct CDR3 sequences, with approximately 21% seen just once and roughly 10% held by the top ten. The sequencing used PBMCs from blood, collected 4 to 6 days after vaccination. The receptors shown here come from a man aged 50 to 59 who received an inactivated influenza vaccine.

The chain couples TRBV27 to TRBJ2-1; 8 bases agree with TRBD2. There are 15 residues in the CDR3. The trim removed 5 bases at V and 10 bases at J, leaving 13 bases unmatched. CDR1 is MNHEY and CDR2 is SMNVEV in the germline V gene (reference sequence). The CDR3 region is CASSPGTRSVQEQFF. As DNA, the CDR3 is TGTGCCAGCAGTCCCGGGACTAGATCAGTTCAGGAGCAGTTCTTC.

The J gene is TRBJ1-6, the V gene TRBV9, with D possibly matching TRBD1 (5 bases). CDR1 is SGDLS and CDR2 is YYNGEE in the germline V gene. The germline V and J ends were trimmed by 0 bases and 6 bases, with 10 bases remaining between them. The CDR3 covers 15 residues. CDR3 in amino acids: CASSVGGVSNSPLHF. CDR3 bases: TGTGCCAGCAGCGTAGGGGGGGTCTCTAATTCACCCCTCCACTTT. Based on the CDR3 plus reference TRBV9 and TRBJ1-6, the full variable domain is DSGVTQTPKHLITATGQRVTLRCSPRSGDLSVYWYQQSLDQGLQFLIQYYNGEERAKGNILERFSAQQFPDLHSELNLSSLELGDSALYFCASSVGGVSNSPLHFGNGTRLTVT.

This clonotype was seen a handful of times. CDR3 in DNA: TGCAGTGCCACGTTGGGCCGAGATACGCAGTATTTT. Protein product: CSATLGRDTQYF. The genes are TRBV20-1 and TRBJ2-3; D is unresolved. There are 12 residues in the CDR3. With 6 bases removed from V and 5 bases from J, the gap between germline ends came to 12 bases. Germline V gives CDR1 DFQATT, CDR2 SNEGSKA (reference sequence).

This clonotype was recorded a few times. The V gene is TRBV5-1, the J gene TRBJ1-3; D call uncertain. Germline V gene data show CDR1 as SGHRS and CDR2 as YFSETQ. V lost 4 bases to trimming and J lost 2 bases, with 4 bases between them. The CDR3 has 12 amino acids. CDR3 residues: CASSEAGNTIYF. CDR3 in DNA: TGCGCCAGCAGCGAGGCTGGAAACACCATATATTTT.

This clonotype came up many times. This rearrangement joins TRBV13 to TRBJ2-1; maybe TRBD2 (6 bases). Looked up from germline, CDR1 is PRHDT and CDR2 is FYEKMQ (reference sequence). The V and J ends lost 3 bases and 1 base respectively, with 10 bases between them. The CDR3 is 15 amino acids. CDR3 region: CASSFRDSSYNEQFF. DNA of the CDR3: TGTGCCAGCAGCTTCCGGGACTCATCCTACAATGAGCAGTTCTTC.

This clonotype was detected a few times. The chain combines TRBV20-1 with TRBJ1-5; TRBD1 aligns across 9 bases. CDR1 and CDR2 from the germline V gene are DFQATT and SNEGSKA (reference sequence). The V segment lost 5 bases and the J segment 8 bases; nucleotides outside the gene matches: 13. The CDR3 runs 15 residues. CDR3 nucleotides: TGCAGTGCTGAGACACGTACAGGGGGCACTGAGCCCCAGCATTTT. Translating it yields CSAETRTGGTEPQHF.

DNA for the CDR3: TGTGCCAGCAGCTTGGGGGTCTCCCTACTAGCCAAAAACATTCAGTACTTC. As protein: CASSLGVSLLAKNIQYF. The chain combines TRBV7-2 with TRBJ2-4; tentatively, D is TRBD1 or TRBD2 (5 bases each). Trimming pared 3 bases from V and 0 bases from J, leaving 15 bases between. CDR1 SGHTA and CDR2 FQGNSA come from the germline V gene. CDR3 length: 17 residues.

This clonotype was recorded a few times. V gene TRBV5-5 combines with J gene TRBJ1-3; TRBD1 matches at 7 bases. The CDR3 totals 16 residues. Germline-derived CDR1 and CDR2 are SGHKS and YYEKEE (reference sequence). The junction had 6 bases not matched to a gene; V was cut back by 3 bases and J by 0 bases. This CDR3 reads CASSWAQGSSGNTIYF. In nucleotides, the CDR3 is TGTGCCAGCAGCTGGGCACAGGGGAGCTCTGGAAACACCATATATTTT.

This clonotype has at least ten counts. This chain joins TRBV12-3 or TRBV12-4 and TRBJ2-5, with 7 bases lining up with TRBD2. The ends lost 7 bases at V and 5 bases at J; junction bases unmatched: 4. This CDR3 contains 12 residues. The CDR3 region is CASTVGGETQYF. The CDR3 bases are TGTGCCAGCACGGTGGGGGGGGAGACCCAGTACTTC.

This clonotype came up a few times. The CDR3 protein is CASSGGAGPHNEQFF. CDR3 nucleotides: TGCGCCAGCAGCGGGGGAGCGGGACCCCATAATGAGCAGTTCTTC. This rearrangement joins TRBV5-1 to TRBJ2-1; 7 bases match TRBD2. Germline V CDR1 and CDR2: SGHRS, YFSETQ. Trimming removed 4 bases from V and 7 bases from J; junction bases left unmatched: 11. The CDR3 sequence is 15 residues long.

J is TRBJ1-1 and V is TRBV3-1; no definite D call. The CDR3 is 14 amino acids. Germline V lookup: CDR1 LGHDT, CDR2 YNNKEL (reference sequence). V was shortened by 2 bases and J by 1 base, with 8 bases between the two germline ends. CDR3: CASSQQAGNTEAFF. Here the CDR3 DNA reads TGTGCCAGCAGCCAACAGGCGGGGAACACTGAAGCTTTCTTT. The variable domain in full, completed from reference TRBV3-1 and TRBJ1-1, reads DTAVSQTPKYLVTQMGNDKSIKCEQNLGHDTMYWYKQDSKKFLKIMFSYNNKELIINETVPNRFSPKSPDKAHLNLHINSLELGDSAVYFCASSQQAGNTEAFFGQGTRLTVV.

This clonotype was counted a few times. This chain links TRBV5-1 with TRBJ2-1; 16 bases align to TRBD2. The CDR3 spans 19 residues. V trimming: 0 bases; J trimming: 7 bases; junction bases outside the gene matches: 10. Germline CDR1 SGHRS, CDR2 YFSETQ. The CDR3 DNA reads TGCGCCAGCAGCTTGGGGGTACCGGGACTAGCGGGAGGGTGGAATGAGCAGTTCTTC. Its translation is CASSLGVPGLAGGWNEQFF. Full variable domain (rest looked up from reference TRBV5-1 and TRBJ2-1): KAGVTQTPRYLIKTRGQQVTLSCSPISGHRSVSWYQQTPGQGLQFLFEYFSETQRNKGNFPGRFSGRQFSNSRSEMNVSTLELGDSALYLCASSLGVPGLAGGWNEQFFGPGTRLTVL.